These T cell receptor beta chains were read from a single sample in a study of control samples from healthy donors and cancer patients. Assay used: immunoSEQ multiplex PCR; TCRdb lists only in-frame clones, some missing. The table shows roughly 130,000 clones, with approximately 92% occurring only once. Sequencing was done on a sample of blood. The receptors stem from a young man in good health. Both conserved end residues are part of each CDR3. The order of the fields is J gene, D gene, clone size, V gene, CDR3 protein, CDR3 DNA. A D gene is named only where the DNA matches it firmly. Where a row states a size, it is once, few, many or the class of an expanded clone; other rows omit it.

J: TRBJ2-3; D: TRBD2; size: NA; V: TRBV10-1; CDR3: CASPGGGGPQGTQYF; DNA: TGCGCCAGCCCCGGGGGGGGAGGGCCTCAAGGTACGCAGTATTTT
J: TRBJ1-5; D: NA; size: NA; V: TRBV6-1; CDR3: CASSASGASSNQPQHF; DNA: TGTGCCAGCAGTGCCTCAGGGGCGAGTAGCAATCAGCCCCAGCATTTT
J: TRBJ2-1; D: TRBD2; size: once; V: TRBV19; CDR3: CASSNLAGGDEQFF; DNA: TGTGCCAGTAGTAATCTAGCGGGAGGGGATGAGCAGTTCTTC
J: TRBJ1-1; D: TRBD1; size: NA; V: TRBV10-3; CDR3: CAISESLNRGGFSQAEAFF; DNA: TGTGCCATCAGTGAGTCCCTAAACAGGGGGGGCTTCTCTCAGGCTGAAGCTTTCTTT
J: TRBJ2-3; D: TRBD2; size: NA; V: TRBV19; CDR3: CASSMSGGSPDTQYF; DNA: TGTGCCAGTAGTATGTCGGGCGGGAGCCCAGATACGCAGTATTTT
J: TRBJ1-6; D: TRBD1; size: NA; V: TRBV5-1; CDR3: CASRYGTGDSPLHF; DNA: TGCGCCAGCAGGTACGGGACAGGGGATTCACCCCTCCACTTT
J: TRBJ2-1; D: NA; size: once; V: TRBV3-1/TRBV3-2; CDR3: CASSQGGISYNEQFF; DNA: TGTGCCAGCAGCCAAGGGGGCATCTCCTACAATGAGCAGTTCTTC
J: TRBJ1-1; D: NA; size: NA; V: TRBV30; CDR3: CAWSEGLAEAFF; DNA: TGTGCCTGGAGTGAAGGGCTCGCTGAAGCTTTCTTT
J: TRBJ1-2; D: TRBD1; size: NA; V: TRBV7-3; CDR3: CASSLKGQGVDYGYTF; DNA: TGTGCCAGCAGCTTAAAGGGACAGGGGGTTGACTATGGCTACACCTTC
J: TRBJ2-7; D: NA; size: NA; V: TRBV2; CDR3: CASTGEGTPHYEQYF; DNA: TGTGCCAGCACCGGAGAGGGGACACCACACTACGAGCAGTACTTC
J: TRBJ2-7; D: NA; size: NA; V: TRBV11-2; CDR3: CASTPISEQYF; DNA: TGTGCCAGCACGCCTATATCCGAGCAGTACTTC
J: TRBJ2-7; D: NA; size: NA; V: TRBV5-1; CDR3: CASSLPGHATKYEQYF; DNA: TGCGCCAGCAGCTTACCGGGACACGCCACGAAGTACGAGCAGTACTTC
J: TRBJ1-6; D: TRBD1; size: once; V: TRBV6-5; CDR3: CASSYDDRAISPLHF; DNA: TGTGCCAGCAGTTACGATGACAGGGCGATTTCACCCCTCCACTTT
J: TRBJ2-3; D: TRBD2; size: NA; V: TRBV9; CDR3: CASSDTSGSTDTQYF; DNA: TGTGCCAGCAGCGACACTAGCGGGAGCACAGATACGCAGTATTTT
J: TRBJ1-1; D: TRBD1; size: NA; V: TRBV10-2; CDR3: CASSDRTGPLNTEAFF; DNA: TGCGCCAGCAGTGATCGGACAGGGCCTTTGAACACTGAAGCTTTCTTT
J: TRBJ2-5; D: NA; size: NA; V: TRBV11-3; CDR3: CASSQGSGSETQYF; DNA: TGTGCCAGCAGCCAGGGTTCAGGGTCAGAGACCCAGTACTTC
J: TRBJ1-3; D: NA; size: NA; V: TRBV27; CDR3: CASSPRGLGNTIYF; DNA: TGTGCCAGCAGCCCCCGGGGGTTAGGAAACACCATATATTTT
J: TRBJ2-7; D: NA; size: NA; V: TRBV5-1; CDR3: CASSLEAGGPYEQYF; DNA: TGCGCCAGCAGCTTGGAGGCAGGGGGGCCCTACGAGCAGTACTTC
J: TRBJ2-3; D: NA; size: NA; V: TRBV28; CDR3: CASRGPTDTQYF; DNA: TGTGCCAGCAGAGGCCCTACAGATACGCAGTATTTT
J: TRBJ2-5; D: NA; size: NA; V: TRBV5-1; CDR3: CASSFSRYETQYF; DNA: TGCGCCAGCAGCTTCTCCCGGTACGAGACCCAGTACTTC
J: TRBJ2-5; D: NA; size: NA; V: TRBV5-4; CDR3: CASSFGGGRETQYF; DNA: TGTGCCAGCAGCTTCGGGGGCGGGAGAGAGACCCAGTACTTC
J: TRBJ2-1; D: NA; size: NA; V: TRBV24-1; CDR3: CATSDTGRVPIHEQFF; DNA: TGTGCCACCAGTGACACCGGGAGAGTCCCCATCCATGAGCAGTTCTTC
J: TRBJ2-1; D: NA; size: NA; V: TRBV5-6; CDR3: CASSFFDRIDNEQFF; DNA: TGTGCCAGCAGCTTTTTTGACAGGATAGACAATGAGCAGTTCTTC
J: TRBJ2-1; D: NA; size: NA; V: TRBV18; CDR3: CASSIPRGGYNEQFF; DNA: TGTGCCAGCTCAATACCCAGGGGAGGGTACAATGAGCAGTTCTTC
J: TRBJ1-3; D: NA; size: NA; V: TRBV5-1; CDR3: CASSPTDPNRNTIYF; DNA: TGCGCCAGCAGCCCAACGGACCCTAACAGAAACACCATATATTTT
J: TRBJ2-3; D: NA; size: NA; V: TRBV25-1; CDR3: CASSESTDTQYF; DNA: TGTGCCAGCAGTGAGAGCACAGATACGCAGTATTTT
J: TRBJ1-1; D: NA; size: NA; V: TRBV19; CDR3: CASSIDLWAGPRGTEAFF; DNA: TGTGCCAGTAGTATAGATCTATGGGCGGGTCCCAGAGGCACTGAAGCTTTCTTT
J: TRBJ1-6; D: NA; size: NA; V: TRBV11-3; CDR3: CASSLGPGTNSPLHF; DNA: TGTGCCAGCAGCTTAGGACCAGGGACAAATTCACCCCTCCACTTT
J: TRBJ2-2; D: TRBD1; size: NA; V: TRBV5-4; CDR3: CASSFTGQGHTGELFF; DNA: TGTGCCAGCAGCTTCACCGGACAGGGTCACACCGGGGAGCTGTTTTTT
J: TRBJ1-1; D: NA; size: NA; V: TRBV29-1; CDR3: CSGRIGGDTEAFF; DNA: TGCAGCGGAAGGATTGGGGGGGACACTGAAGCTTTCTTT
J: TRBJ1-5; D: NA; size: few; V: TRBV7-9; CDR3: CASSLVQVRQPQHF; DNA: TGTGCCAGCAGCTTAGTTCAGGTTCGCCAGCCCCAGCATTTT
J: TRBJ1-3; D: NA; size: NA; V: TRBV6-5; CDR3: CASSYGGSGNTIYF; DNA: TGTGCCAGCAGTTACGGGGGGTCTGGAAACACCATATATTTT
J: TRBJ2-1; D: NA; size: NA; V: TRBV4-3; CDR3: CASSQDRGIRNEQFF; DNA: TGCGCCAGCAGCCAAGATCGCGGGATTCGGAATGAGCAGTTCTTC
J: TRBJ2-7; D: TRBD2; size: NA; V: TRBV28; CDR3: CASRRSGGSLPYEQYF; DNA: TGTGCCAGCAGGCGATCGGGCGGGAGTCTCCCCTACGAGCAGTACTTC
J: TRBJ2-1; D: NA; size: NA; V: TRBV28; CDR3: CASTLYNEQFF; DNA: TGTGCCAGCACTTTGTACAATGAGCAGTTCTTC
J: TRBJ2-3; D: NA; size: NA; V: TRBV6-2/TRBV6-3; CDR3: CASSYSMLTRDPNTDTQYF; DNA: TGTGCCAGCAGTTACTCGATGCTCACCCGGGACCCTAACACAGATACGCAGTATTTT
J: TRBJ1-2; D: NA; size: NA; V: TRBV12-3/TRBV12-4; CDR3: CASSFGQSYGYTF; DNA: TGTGCCAGCAGTTTTGGACAGAGCTATGGCTACACCTTC
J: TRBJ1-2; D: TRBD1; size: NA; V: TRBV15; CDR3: CATSGTVGTANYGYTF; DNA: TGTGCCACCAGCGGCACCGTGGGGACAGCTAACTATGGCTACACCTTC
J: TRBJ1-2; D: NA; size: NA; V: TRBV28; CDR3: CASQKEGIYGYTF; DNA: TGTGCCAGCCAGAAGGAGGGGATCTATGGCTACACCTTC
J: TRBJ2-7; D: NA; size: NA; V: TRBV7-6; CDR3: CASSLRNGPYEQYF; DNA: TGTGCCAGCAGCTTGAGAAACGGGCCCTACGAGCAGTACTTC
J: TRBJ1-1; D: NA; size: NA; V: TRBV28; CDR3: CASSGNVAEAFF; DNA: TGTGCCAGCAGCGGTAATGTGGCTGAAGCTTTCTTT